Included here is one TCR beta chain sequence, with context. Measured with immunoSEQ multiplex PCR; TCRdb has only the in-frame clones, and not every one. The table records about 1 million clones, around 74% of them present only once. This sample is part of a study of shared clonotypes between healthy human individuals. Trimming pared 0 bases from V and 2 bases from J, leaving 12 bases between. The CDR3 contains 16 residues. Germline loops: CDR1 MNHNY, CDR2 SVGAGI (reference sequence). This clonotype was sampled from a man aged 18 to 29 in good health. The specimen was memory CD4+ T cells sorted from blood. Documented subset: CD45RA-negative fraction. The chain recombines TRBV6-6 with TRBJ2-3; possible D gene TRBD1, 5 bases. CDR3 protein: CASSYSGRHPTDTQYF. CDR3 coding DNA: TGTGCCAGCAGTTACTCGGGGCGCCACCCCACAGATACGCAGTATTTT.